This TCR beta chain originates from a study of PD-1 blockade in classical Hodgkin lymphoma. The germline CDR1 and CDR2 sequences are KGHSH and LQKENI. The CDR3 is made up of 11 amino acids. Trimming shortened V by 6 bases and J by 2 bases, and 3 bases separated the two germline ends. A word on this clone: Antigen specificity is unknown.

Study-level points and caveats: Complete responders matched newly diagnosed patients in baseline diversity.

Data came from immunoSEQ multiplex PCR; TCRdb stores just in-frame clones and leaves some out. This sample has about 32,000 clones, with roughly four fifths found just once. Noted time point: cycle 4 day 1 (C4D1), after less than seven weeks of nivolumab. Every one of the patients relapsed after autologous stem cell transplantation (brentuximab vedotin exposure was variable). Sequenced here: peripheral blood mononuclear cells (PBMCs), sampled before the fourth cycle of nivolumab. The chain links TRBV18 to TRBJ2-3, with D hard to call. This TCR derives from a human donor with classical Hodgkin lymphoma. The CDR3 region has the DNA TGTGCCAGCTCCAACACAGATACGCAGTATTTT. Translation: CASSNTDTQYF.